This TCR beta chain was captured in a study of T cell responses to AZD1222 COVID-19 vaccine. Data came from immunoSEQ multiplex PCR; TCRdb stores just in-frame clones and leaves some out. The repertoire has roughly 180,000 clones, around 93% of them found once; the top ten carry over 7.5%. The CDR3 loop spans 16 amino acids. Trimming stripped 1 base from V and 0 bases from J, with 13 bases between. Germline lookup yields CDR1 LNHDA and CDR2 SQIVND (reference sequence). The sequence was obtained from an adult in good health. The V call is TRBV19, the J call TRBJ2-7; no reliable D call. Sample: peripheral blood, taken on day 0 of AZD1222 vaccination. The CDR3 protein is CASSIGLQAPSYEQYF. CDR3 coding DNA: TGTGCCAGTAGTATAGGCCTCCAGGCGCCCTCCTACGAGCAGTACTTC.